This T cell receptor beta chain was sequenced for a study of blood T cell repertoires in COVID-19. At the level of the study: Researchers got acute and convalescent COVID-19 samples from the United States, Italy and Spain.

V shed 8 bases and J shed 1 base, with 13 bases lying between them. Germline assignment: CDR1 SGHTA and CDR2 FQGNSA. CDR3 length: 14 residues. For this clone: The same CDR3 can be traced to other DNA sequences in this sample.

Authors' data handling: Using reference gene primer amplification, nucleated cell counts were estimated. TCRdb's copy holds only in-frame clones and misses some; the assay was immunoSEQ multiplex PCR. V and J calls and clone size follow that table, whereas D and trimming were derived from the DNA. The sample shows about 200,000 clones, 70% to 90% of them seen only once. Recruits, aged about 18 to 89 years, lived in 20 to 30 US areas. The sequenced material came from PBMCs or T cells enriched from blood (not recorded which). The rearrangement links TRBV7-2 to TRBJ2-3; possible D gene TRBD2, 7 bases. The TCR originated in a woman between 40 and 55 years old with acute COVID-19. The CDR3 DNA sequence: TGTGCCAGCCGAGGGGGAGGGCGCACAGATACGCAGTATTTT. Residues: CASRGGGRTDTQYF.